This T cell receptor beta chain was retrieved from a study of shared clonotypes between healthy human individuals. Profiling relied on immunoSEQ multiplex PCR, and the TCRdb table lists in-frame clones only, not all of them. The sample has more than 90,000 clones, around two thirds seen once; the top ten hold about 48%. Per germline, CDR1 MDHEN and CDR2 SYDVKM. V was pared by 4 bases and J by 0 bases, with 16 bases between. The CDR3 loop spans 17 amino acids. This clone was counted many times. The sequencing sample was made of memory CD8+ T cells sorted from blood. Sample subset: CD45RO+ cells pooled with CCR7-negative TemRA cells. This sequence was found in a man aged 25-40 years in good health. The rearrangement joins TRBV28 to TRBJ2-4; possibly TRBD1 or TRBD2 for D (5 bases each). The DNA of the CDR3 is TGTGCCAGCAGTTATAATATGGGGGAAATAGCCAAAAACATTCAGTACTTC. Translating it yields CASSYNMGEIAKNIQYF.